The clone carrying this TCR beta chain appeared a single time. What it recognizes is unknown. The sample is drawn from a study of shared clonotypes between healthy human individuals. Study details: The plates for each donor numbered three CD4 naive, three CD4 memory, two CD8 naive and one CD8 memory. Study-wide points: The generation probabilities recorded for non-shared clonotypes fell below those of clonotypes shared by all four donors.

At deep level, the assay was performed. The table came from immunoSEQ multiplex PCR; TCRdb's copy has only in-frame clones and leaves some out. This table has around 690,000 clones, 90% appearing once. Trimming shortened V by 3 bases and J by 5 bases, and 10 bases separated the two germline ends. The germline V gene has CDR1 PRHDT and CDR2 FYEKMQ (reference sequence). The CDR3 length is 14 residues. The V and J genes are TRBV13 and TRBJ1-4; a weak D match, TRBD1 (6 bases). This TCR was sampled from a man aged 18 to 35 in good health. Some clones in this sample may be carry-over from other donors' samples. The source material was memory CD8+ T cells from PBMCs. Subset in this sample: CD45RO+ cells pooled with CCR7-negative TemRA cells. The DNA for the CDR3 is TGTGCCAGCAGCTTCCGAGGGGGGAATGAAAAACTGTTTTTT. It yields the protein CASSFRGGNEKLFF.